Listed below are T cell receptor beta chains from one sample, sequenced in a study of T cells after yellow fever vaccination. TCRdb itself ran the 5' RACE reads through MiXCR, one entry per CDR3 protein. This table has 350,000 to 550,000 distinct CDR3 sequences, around 19% appearing once. The sequencing used PBMCs, collected before the yellow fever booster vaccination. All receptors derive from a man younger than 30 who received the YFV17D yellow fever vaccine. CDR3s include the opening cysteine and the closing phenylalanine or tryptophan. Each record gives: D gene, V gene, J gene, clone size, CDR3 DNA, CDR3 protein. A D gene is named only where the DNA matches it firmly. Clone size, where shown, is once, few, many, or a class for clones that have expanded.

d_gene: TRBD1
v_gene: TRBV7-9
j_gene: TRBJ2-3
abundance: -
CDR3nt: TGTGCCAGCAGCTTATTGACAGGGCTGACAGATACGCAGTATTTT
CDR3aa: CASSLLTGLTDTQYF

d_gene: TRBD1
v_gene: TRBV7-9
j_gene: TRBJ2-3
abundance: -
CDR3nt: TGTGCCAGCAGCGAACAGGGGGGATCCACAGATACGCAGTATTTT
CDR3aa: CASSEQGGSTDTQYF

d_gene: -
v_gene: TRBV7-2
j_gene: TRBJ1-5
abundance: few
CDR3nt: TGTGCCAGCAGCACCCGTTCGGGCAATCAGCCCCAGCATTTT
CDR3aa: CASSTRSGNQPQHF

d_gene: -
v_gene: TRBV9
j_gene: TRBJ2-1
abundance: -
CDR3nt: TGTGCCAGCAGCGTAGATGAGTACAATGAGCAGTTCTTC
CDR3aa: CASSVDEYNEQFF

d_gene: -
v_gene: TRBV4-3
j_gene: TRBJ2-6
abundance: few
CDR3nt: TGCGCCAGCAGAGAAGATGGGGCCAACGTCCTGACTTTC
CDR3aa: CASREDGANVLTF

d_gene: TRBD1
v_gene: TRBV7-9
j_gene: TRBJ1-5
abundance: many
CDR3nt: TGTGCCAGCAGCTTAACAGGGGATCAGCCCCAGCATTTT
CDR3aa: CASSLTGDQPQHF

d_gene: -
v_gene: TRBV2
j_gene: TRBJ2-3
abundance: few
CDR3nt: TGTGCCAGCAGTGAACAGGGAGATACGCAGTATTTT
CDR3aa: CASSEQGDTQYF

d_gene: -
v_gene: TRBV5-4
j_gene: TRBJ1-2
abundance: -
CDR3nt: TGTGCCAGCAGCTTGGAGGCAGGGTATGGCTACACCTTC
CDR3aa: CASSLEAGYGYTF

d_gene: -
v_gene: TRBV5-1
j_gene: TRBJ2-1
abundance: -
CDR3nt: TGCGCCAGCAGTGAGGCCCGCTCCTACAATGAGCAGTTCTTC
CDR3aa: CASSEARSYNEQFF

d_gene: -
v_gene: TRBV3-1
j_gene: TRBJ1-5
abundance: few
CDR3nt: TGTGCCAGCAGCCAAGATAGGGTTACCCAGCCCCAGCATTTT
CDR3aa: CASSQDRVTQPQHF

d_gene: -
v_gene: TRBV29-1
j_gene: TRBJ1-1
abundance: -
CDR3nt: TGCAGCGTTGGGGGTAGGGACACTGAAGCTTTCTTT
CDR3aa: CSVGGRDTEAFF

d_gene: TRBD1
v_gene: TRBV3-1
j_gene: TRBJ2-7
abundance: -
CDR3nt: TGTGCCAGCAGCACGGGACAGGGGGGGTACGAGCAGTACTTC
CDR3aa: CASSTGQGGYEQYF

d_gene: -
v_gene: TRBV7-9
j_gene: TRBJ2-1
abundance: many
CDR3nt: TGTGCCAGCAGCGTGCCAAGGACAGCCTACAATGAGCAGTTCTTC
CDR3aa: CASSVPRTAYNEQFF

d_gene: -
v_gene: TRBV20-1
j_gene: TRBJ2-1
abundance: once
CDR3nt: TGCAGTGCTAGAGATCCCCTCCGACAGTCTCCCTACAATGAGCAGTTCTTC
CDR3aa: CSARDPLRQSPYNEQFF

d_gene: -
v_gene: TRBV4-3
j_gene: TRBJ1-1
abundance: few
CDR3nt: TGCGCCAGCAGCCCGAATGAACAGATGGGAGCTTTCTTT
CDR3aa: CASSPNEQMGAFF

d_gene: TRBD1
v_gene: TRBV7-2
j_gene: TRBJ2-7
abundance: few
CDR3nt: TGTGCCAGCAGCTCATCACCGGGACAGCGCTCCTACGAGCAGTACTTC
CDR3aa: CASSSSPGQRSYEQYF

d_gene: -
v_gene: TRBV7-2
j_gene: TRBJ2-3
abundance: -
CDR3nt: TGTGCCAGCAGCAGACCGAGATCGGCAGATACGCAGTATTTT
CDR3aa: CASSRPRSADTQYF

d_gene: TRBD2
v_gene: TRBV19
j_gene: TRBJ2-1
abundance: few
CDR3nt: TGTGCCAGTAGTGCAAGGGATGGGACTAGCGGGCCCTGGCGTTGGGAGCAGTTCTTC
CDR3aa: CASSARDGTSGPWRWEQFF

d_gene: -
v_gene: TRBV2
j_gene: TRBJ2-5
abundance: few
CDR3nt: TGTGCCAGCAGGAGGCGGGACCCTACCTTCGAGACCCAGTACTTC
CDR3aa: CASRRRDPTFETQYF

d_gene: -
v_gene: TRBV4-3
j_gene: TRBJ2-7
abundance: -
CDR3nt: TGCGCCAGCAGCCAAGACTTGGCAGGCTTTTCCTACGAGCAGTACTTC
CDR3aa: CASSQDLAGFSYEQYF

d_gene: -
v_gene: TRBV9
j_gene: TRBJ2-3
abundance: -
CDR3nt: TGTGCCAGCAGCGTCTGGGGGGCAGATACGCAGTATTTT
CDR3aa: CASSVWGADTQYF

d_gene: -
v_gene: TRBV11-2
j_gene: TRBJ2-3
abundance: -
CDR3nt: TGTGCCAGCAGCTTAGACGTGGATGAGGCAGATACGCAGTATTTT
CDR3aa: CASSLDVDEADTQYF

d_gene: -
v_gene: TRBV4-1
j_gene: TRBJ1-1
abundance: -
CDR3nt: TGCGCCAGCAGCCAAGTCGGAATTAGAGGGACTGGGGAAGAAGCTTTCTTT
CDR3aa: CASSQVGIRGTGEEAFF

d_gene: -
v_gene: TRBV6-2/TRBV6-3
j_gene: TRBJ2-7
abundance: few
CDR3nt: TGTGCCAGCCTACGACGGGAGCCGCGCGAGCAGTACTTC
CDR3aa: CASLRREPREQYF

d_gene: TRBD1
v_gene: TRBV4-3
j_gene: TRBJ1-4
abundance: -
CDR3nt: TGCGCCAGCAGCCAAACAGGGGCGTCTAATGAAAAACTGTTTTTT
CDR3aa: CASSQTGASNEKLFF

d_gene: -
v_gene: TRBV5-1
j_gene: TRBJ1-3
abundance: -
CDR3nt: TGCGCCAGCAGCTTGGCCCCGCCGGGCTTGGGTGGAAACACCATATATTTT
CDR3aa: CASSLAPPGLGGNTIYF

d_gene: TRBD2
v_gene: TRBV15
j_gene: TRBJ2-5
abundance: few
CDR3nt: TGTGCCACCAGCCTAGACGCGACTAGCGGGGTAGAAGAGACCCAGTACTTC
CDR3aa: CATSLDATSGVEETQYF

d_gene: -
v_gene: TRBV6-5
j_gene: TRBJ1-5
abundance: many
CDR3nt: TGTGCCAGCAGTTACTTGTCAGTCAATCAGCCCCAGCATTTT
CDR3aa: CASSYLSVNQPQHF

d_gene: -
v_gene: TRBV5-1
j_gene: TRBJ1-2
abundance: few
CDR3nt: TGCGCCAGCAGCTTTGGCCCGAGTCCGGGGGGCTACACCTTC
CDR3aa: CASSFGPSPGGYTF

d_gene: -
v_gene: TRBV24-1
j_gene: TRBJ2-1
abundance: few
CDR3nt: TGTGCCACCAGTGATTTGGGCCGGGGGGCTGATGAGCAGTTCTTC
CDR3aa: CATSDLGRGADEQFF

d_gene: -
v_gene: TRBV20-1
j_gene: TRBJ2-2
abundance: -
CDR3nt: TGCAGTGCTAGAGATTCCGGGGGTCCGAACACCGGGGAGCTGTTTTTT
CDR3aa: CSARDSGGPNTGELFF

d_gene: -
v_gene: TRBV9
j_gene: TRBJ1-2
abundance: few
CDR3nt: TGTGCCAGCAGCGTGGGATTAGGAGTCTTAGGGTATGGCTACACCTTC
CDR3aa: CASSVGLGVLGYGYTF

d_gene: TRBD1
v_gene: TRBV6-2/TRBV6-3
j_gene: TRBJ2-7
abundance: -
CDR3nt: TGTGCCAGCAGTTGGACAGGGTACTACGAGCAGTACTTC
CDR3aa: CASSWTGYYEQYF

d_gene: -
v_gene: TRBV20-1
j_gene: TRBJ1-5
abundance: few
CDR3nt: TGCAGTGCTAGAGAGAATAGGGGGGAACAGCCCCAGCATTTT
CDR3aa: CSARENRGEQPQHF

d_gene: -
v_gene: TRBV7-9
j_gene: TRBJ1-1
abundance: once
CDR3nt: TGTGCCAGCAGCCGGTCTCCGGACACTGAAGCTTTCTTT
CDR3aa: CASSRSPDTEAFF

d_gene: TRBD1
v_gene: TRBV6-2/TRBV6-3
j_gene: TRBJ1-6
abundance: -
CDR3nt: TGTGCCAGCAGTTTCTTGGGACAGGGTCGTTCACCCCTCCACTTT
CDR3aa: CASSFLGQGRSPLHF

d_gene: -
v_gene: TRBV27
j_gene: TRBJ2-5
abundance: -
CDR3nt: TGTGCCAGCAGATCCCGGACGATGGGGATCGCCCAGTACTTC
CDR3aa: CASRSRTMGIAQYF

d_gene: -
v_gene: TRBV7-9
j_gene: TRBJ2-1
abundance: -
CDR3nt: TGTGCCAGCAGCTTCCCCGGGGGGCCTCTCTACAATGAGCAGTTCTTC
CDR3aa: CASSFPGGPLYNEQFF

d_gene: -
v_gene: TRBV20-1
j_gene: TRBJ1-5
abundance: few
CDR3nt: TGCAGTGCTAGATTAGGACGGTCCCACGGTCAGCCCCAGCATTTT
CDR3aa: CSARLGRSHGQPQHF

d_gene: -
v_gene: TRBV6-2/TRBV6-3
j_gene: TRBJ2-4
abundance: -
CDR3nt: TGTGCCAGCTCCTCCCTGGCCAAAAACATTCAGTACTTC
CDR3aa: CASSSLAKNIQYF

d_gene: TRBD1
v_gene: TRBV5-1
j_gene: TRBJ1-2
abundance: few
CDR3nt: TGCGCCAGCAGCTTGCCCGGGACAGGGGGTGGCTACACCTTC
CDR3aa: CASSLPGTGGGYTF

d_gene: -
v_gene: TRBV5-1
j_gene: TRBJ2-5
abundance: -
CDR3nt: TGCGCCAGCAGCTTGAACGGAGGGCAAGAGACCCAGTACTTC
CDR3aa: CASSLNGGQETQYF

d_gene: TRBD2
v_gene: TRBV30
j_gene: TRBJ2-1
abundance: -
CDR3nt: TGTGCCTGGAGTGTGACGGGGGGGAATGAGCAGTTCTTC
CDR3aa: CAWSVTGGNEQFF

d_gene: -
v_gene: TRBV5-1
j_gene: TRBJ1-1
abundance: few
CDR3nt: TGCGCCAGCAGCTTGGATCCTGACACTGAAGCTTTCTTT
CDR3aa: CASSLDPDTEAFF

d_gene: TRBD1
v_gene: TRBV6-5
j_gene: TRBJ1-1
abundance: -
CDR3nt: TGTGCCAGCAGTTACCGATCTCCGGGACAGGGGAACACTGAAGCTTTCTTT
CDR3aa: CASSYRSPGQGNTEAFF

d_gene: TRBD1
v_gene: TRBV6-5
j_gene: TRBJ2-5
abundance: -
CDR3nt: TGTGCCAGCAGTTACTCGGGTCAGGGGGCGAAGACCCAGTACTTC
CDR3aa: CASSYSGQGAKTQYF

d_gene: -
v_gene: TRBV5-5
j_gene: TRBJ2-5
abundance: -
CDR3nt: TGTGCCAGCAGCAACCTCCGGGGACAAGAGACCCAGTACTTC
CDR3aa: CASSNLRGQETQYF

d_gene: -
v_gene: TRBV10-3
j_gene: TRBJ2-7
abundance: -
CDR3nt: TGTGCCATCAGTGGGGACCGTCGCGAGCAGTACTTC
CDR3aa: CAISGDRREQYF

d_gene: -
v_gene: TRBV28
j_gene: TRBJ1-2
abundance: -
CDR3nt: TGTGCCAGCAGCTATATCCAGGCCTACACCTTC
CDR3aa: CASSYIQAYTF